These 25 T cell receptor beta chains were all obtained from the same sample, sequenced in a study of OX40 agonist ivuxolimab in advanced cancers. Method: immunoSEQ multiplex PCR; TCRdb's copy keeps in-frame clones and lacks some. The sample includes about 80,000 clones, 94% of them seen just once. This specimen was CD4+ or CD8+ T cells sorted from blood, taken in a trial of the OX40 agonist ivuxolimab. The receptors originated from an adult with an advanced solid tumor such as melanoma, head and neck, liver or kidney cancer.

This clone was counted a single time. The chain recombines TRBV14 with TRBJ2-3, with D perhaps matching TRBD2 (5 bases). Trimming left V 3 bases short and J 6 bases short, with 16 bases between. There are 15 residues in the CDR3. Germline V CDR1 and CDR2: SGHDN, FVKESK. The CDR3 loop reads CASSHGDSADDTQYF. DNA of the CDR3: TGTGCCAGCAGCCACGGTGATAGCGCCGACGATACGCAGTATTTT.

The chain links TRBV6-1 to TRBJ2-3, with TRBD2 identical over 7 bases. This CDR3 region has 17 residues. V was clipped by 3 bases and J by 2 bases; unmatched bases: 11. From germline, CDR1 is MNHNS and CDR2 SASEGT. The CDR3 region has the DNA TGTGCCAGCAGTGAGACCGGGGGTAGCGGGTACACAGATACGCAGTATTTT. Translation gives CASSETGGSGYTDTQYF.

This CDR3 is CASSYRGETSNYGYTF. The CDR3 DNA reads as TGTGCCAGCAGTTACAGGGGCGAAACCTCTAACTATGGCTACACCTTC. The V gene is TRBV28, the J gene TRBJ1-2, with 7 bases lining up with TRBD1. The germline CDR1 and CDR2 sequences are MDHEN and SYDVKM. With 4 bases clipped from V and 0 bases from J, the junction kept 8 bases outside the gene matches. The CDR3 sequence is 16 residues long.

The chain carries TRBV27 and TRBJ1-1; D unresolved. CDR3 length: 11 amino acids. Germline assignment: CDR1 MNHEY and CDR2 SMNVEV (reference sequence). V was cut by 6 bases and J by 0 bases, with 2 bases left in between. CDR3 residues: CASRMNTEAFF. The CDR3, as DNA: TGTGCCAGCAGGATGAACACTGAAGCTTTCTTT.

This clone has a single count. The V gene is TRBV14, the J gene TRBJ2-5; D not certain. V was clipped by 1 base and J by 1 base, with 25 bases between them. CDR3 length: 20 residues. Germline V gene data show CDR1 as SGHDN and CDR2 as FVKESK. The DNA of the CDR3 is TGTGCCAGCAGCCAAGGTCGAGCTGGGGAACAGAGAAATCGCCAAGAGACCCAGTACTTC. This codes for CASSQGRAGEQRNRQETQYF.

The chain combines TRBV5-1 with TRBJ1-4, with D possibly being TRBD1 (6 bases). This CDR3 is 17 amino acids long. V lost 2 bases and J lost 0, with 14 bases in between. Looked up from germline, CDR1 is SGHRS and CDR2 is YFSETQ. The CDR3 DNA is TGCGCCAGCAGCTTCAGGACAGAACAAACAACTAATGAAAAACTGTTTTTT. Protein: CASSFRTEQTTNEKLFF.

The chain has TRBV5-6 and TRBJ2-7; a possible D gene is TRBD1 (6 bases). Per the germline V gene, CDR1 is SGHDT and CDR2 is YYEEEE. V dropped 0 bases and J dropped 6 bases, with 13 bases sitting between them. This CDR3 region has 14 residues. The CDR3 DNA sequence: TGTGCCAGCAGCTTGGTTGGGGGCGGAGGCGAGCAGTACTTC. It specifies CASSLVGGGGEQYF.

This sequence joins TRBV5-1 and TRBJ1-1; D is ambiguous. The V end lost 0 bases, the J end lost 1 base, and 10 bases lay between the germline ends. The CDR3 consists of 15 residues. Germline CDR1 reads SGHRS; CDR2 reads YFSETQ. CDR3 residues: CASSLAGVGNTEAFF. In DNA, the CDR3 is TGCGCCAGCAGCTTGGCCGGGGTCGGGAACACTGAAGCTTTCTTT.

The rearrangement links TRBV2 to TRBJ2-1; D call uncertain. There are 13 residues in the CDR3. Trimming removed 4 bases from V and 4 bases from J, with 8 bases in between. Looked up from germline, CDR1 is SNHLY and CDR2 is FYNNEI. CDR3 loop: CASSVGLYNEQFF. The CDR3 DNA reads as TGTGCCAGCAGTGTGGGTCTTTACAATGAGCAGTTCTTC.

This chain joins TRBV29-1 and TRBJ2-7, with TRBD1 matching 7 bases. This CDR3 has 14 amino acids. Germline loops: CDR1 SQVTM, CDR2 ANQGSEA. The V gene end was trimmed by 3 bases and the J gene end by 5 bases; junction bases not matched to a gene: 10. This CDR3 reads CSVDGNRGHDEQYF. In nucleotides, the CDR3 is TGCAGCGTTGATGGGAACAGGGGTCACGACGAGCAGTACTTC.

V gene TRBV2 combines with J gene TRBJ2-7, with 13 bases fitting TRBD2. In germline, CDR1 is SNHLY, CDR2 FYNNEI. Trimming at V came to 3 bases and at J to 3 bases, leaving 2 bases not matched to a gene. There are 15 residues in the CDR3. The CDR3 is CASSDGTSGNYEQYF. The CDR3 DNA reads TGTGCCAGCAGTGACGGGACTAGCGGGAACTACGAGCAGTACTTC.

This sequence joins TRBV9 and TRBJ1-1; 7 positions match TRBD1. There are 15 residues in the CDR3. The trim removed 0 bases at V and 10 bases at J, leaving 12 bases unmatched. Germline lookup yields CDR1 SGDLS and CDR2 YYNGEE. CDR3: CASSVAAGGVVGAFF. The CDR3 nucleotides are TGTGCCAGCAGCGTAGCGGCAGGGGGAGTGGTCGGAGCTTTCTTT.

The chain couples TRBV6-5 to TRBJ2-7; D might be TRBD1 (6 bases). Germline V gene sequence: CDR1 MNHEY, CDR2 SVGAGI. Trimming cost V 4 bases and J 6 bases, with 10 bases left between them. This CDR3 contains 12 residues. The CDR3 reads CASSLGGSEQYF. Here the CDR3 DNA reads TGTGCCAGCAGTTTAGGGGGATCCGAGCAGTACTTC.

This clone was detected once. V is TRBV6-1 and J is TRBJ2-7; 9 bases are a match to TRBD1. Trimming removed 5 bases from V and 5 bases from J; junction bases left unmatched: 10. Per germline, CDR1 MNHNS and CDR2 SASEGT. The CDR3 extends over 15 amino acids. Here the CDR3 DNA reads TGTGCCAGCAGTTGGGGACAGGGACTTTGGGACGAGCAGTACTTC. Its translation is CASSWGQGLWDEQYF.

The chain uses TRBV9 and TRBJ1-3, with D possibly matching TRBD1 (5 bases). This CDR3 has 16 amino acids. Germline CDR1 is SGDLS and CDR2 is YYNGEE. The V gene lost 4 bases and the J gene lost 0 bases, with 14 bases spanning the gap. CDR3 DNA sequence: TGTGCCAGCAGCCCCTTCTCGGGGGGCTCTGGAAACACCATATATTTT. It specifies CASSPFSGGSGNTIYF.

The rearrangement links TRBV2 to TRBJ1-5; D is undetermined. Germline-derived CDR1 and CDR2 are SNHLY and FYNNEI. With 7 bases removed from V and 0 bases from J, the gap between germline ends came to 7 bases. The CDR3 covers 13 residues. The CDR3 is CASIRDSNQPQHF. In DNA, the CDR3 is TGTGCCAGCATACGGGATAGCAATCAGCCCCAGCATTTT.

The V call is TRBV10-3, the J call TRBJ2-7, with D hard to call. Germline V gene sequence: CDR1 ENHRY, CDR2 SYGVKD. The CDR3 length is 15 residues. Trimming took 5 bases from V and 3 from J, leaving 17 bases between them. The CDR3 loop reads CAISQQLVGYYEQYF. In DNA form, the CDR3 reads TGTGCCATCAGTCAACAGCTGGTGGGCTACTACGAGCAGTACTTC.

This chain connects TRBV19 to TRBJ2-7; 7 nucleotides agree with TRBD2. Trimming took 4 bases from V and 4 from J; bases not matched to a gene: 10. CDR3 length equals 15 residues. The germline CDR1 and CDR2 sequences are LNHDA and SQIVND (reference sequence). The CDR3 nucleotides are TGTGCCAGTAGTAGGGCCGAAGCGGGAACGTACGAGCAGTACTTC. Amino acid sequence: CASSRAEAGTYEQYF.

The V call is TRBV7-6, the J call TRBJ2-5; TRBD1 matches 8 bases. J lost 2 bases, V lost 5 bases, and 16 bases had no gene match. The CDR3 is made up of 18 amino acids. Germline CDR1 reads SGHVS; CDR2 reads FNYEAQ. CDR3 sequence reads: CASSPNSPTWTGQETQYF. The CDR3 DNA is TGTGCCAGCAGCCCGAATAGCCCGACTTGGACAGGGCAAGAGACCCAGTACTTC.

The V and J genes are TRBV5-4 and TRBJ2-1; D may be TRBD2 (5 bases). CDR1 is SGHNT and CDR2 is YYREEE in the germline V gene (reference sequence). The germline V and J ends were trimmed by 3 bases and 6 bases, with 13 bases remaining between them. There are 14 residues in the CDR3. CDR3 DNA: TGTGCCAGCAGCTCCTCGGACTCTGTCAATGAGCAGTTCTTC. Amino acid sequence: CASSSSDSVNEQFF.

The rearrangement joins TRBV6-1 to TRBJ2-5; D call uncertain. Trimming cost V 9 bases and J 4 bases, with 6 bases left between them. Germline CDR1 reads MNHNS; CDR2 reads SASEGT. The CDR3 has 10 amino acids. This CDR3 is CASRRETQYF. CDR3 coding DNA: TGTGCCAGTAGGCGAGAGACCCAGTACTTC.

This chain links TRBV4-1 with TRBJ2-5; 8 bases are shared with TRBD1. After removal of 2 bases from V and 2 bases from J, the junction contained 7 bases not matched to a gene. Germline CDR1 reads MGHRA; CDR2 reads YSYEKL. This CDR3 contains 16 residues. The CDR3 DNA reads as TGCGCCAGCAGCCAAACAGGGGGAGGCGGACAAGAGACCCAGTACTTC. Amino acids: CASSQTGGGGQETQYF.

The V gene is TRBV5-6, the J gene TRBJ2-3, with 8 positions matching TRBD1. V shed 3 bases and J 6 bases; nucleotides not matched to a gene: 12. The CDR3 loop spans 16 amino acids. Germline values: CDR1 SGHDT, CDR2 YYEEEE. The CDR3 DNA follows: TGTGCCAGCAGCTGGAAGGACAGGGTAAATCCTGATACGCAGTATTTT. Protein product: CASSWKDRVNPDTQYF.

This clone was picked up one time. This chain links TRBV6-5 with TRBJ2-5; TRBD2 matches at 13 bases. CDR3 length: 14 residues. CDR1 and CDR2 (germline): MNHEY, SVGAGI. The junction had 2 bases not matched to a gene; V was cut back by 5 bases and J by 5 bases. The CDR3 region is CASSGLAGDETQYF. The CDR3, as DNA: TGTGCCAGCAGTGGACTAGCGGGAGACGAGACCCAGTACTTC.

This chain connects TRBV28 to TRBJ2-1, with 10 bases aligning to TRBD2. The CDR3 runs 14 residues. The junction had 2 bases not matched to a gene; V was cut back by 4 bases and J by 5 bases. CDR1 MDHEN and CDR2 SYDVKM come from the germline V gene. The CDR3, as DNA: TGTGCCAGCAGTTCCCTAGCGGGAGACAATGAGCAGTTCTTC. It encodes CASSSLAGDNEQFF.